This T cell receptor beta chain was recovered during a study of blood T cell repertoires in COVID-19. Looking at the study overall: Some COVID-19 samples were acute and others convalescent; all came from the United States, Italy and Spain. Sample material is recorded as cDNA or gDNA derived from T cells, B-cell-depleted T cells, or PBMCs.

The V and J ends lost 0 bases and 5 bases respectively, with 11 bases between them. CDR1 is MNHEY, CDR2 SVGAGI, per germline. The CDR3 covers 15 residues. In the original analysis: Counts of nucleated cells, estimated from reference gene primer amplification, were obtained. Method: immunoSEQ multiplex PCR; TCRdb's copy keeps in-frame clones and lacks some. The DNA was the basis for D and trimming; V, J and clone size are from that table. This table holds around 150,000 clones, 90% found once. The sequenced sample was peripheral blood. The receptor comes from a man in his fifties or sixties with active or convalescent COVID-19. The chain couples TRBV6-5 to TRBJ1-5; D call uncertain. Here the CDR3 reads CASSYSWRGDQPQHF. CDR3 nucleotides: TGTGCCAGCAGTTACTCTTGGCGAGGAGATCAGCCCCAGCATTTT.